The subject of this entry is one TCR beta chain. Its antigen is not yet known. Base qualities are not recorded, but no much larger clone differs from it by a single base. The sample comes from a study of blood T cells in healthy people across ages (dated by TCRdb to between 2014 and 2017). Looking at the study overall: In model experiments, template switching captured roughly one uniquely barcoded TCR beta cDNA molecule for every two T cells. Four age groups were formed from the donors: young (average approximately 15 years), middle-aged (approximately 39), aged (around 62) and long-lived (about 80). Two additional independent replicas of 1 million unique cDNA reads from the same blood draw were analyzed for two donors (one aged 18 to 29 and one aged 80 or older). To avoid experimental bias, donors of different ages were distributed randomly across sequencing lanes. To track age-related changes in TCR beta repertoire diversity, the study relied on deep sequencing normalized with unique cDNA molecular identifiers.

The library was obtained by 5' RACE. Instrument used: Illumina HiSeq 2500. A second PCR of about 6 to 11 cycles was performed with a sample-barcoded 5' primer and a J-beta primer mix. A template-switch 5' adaptor carrying 12 random nucleotides introduced a unique molecular identifier onto each TCR beta cDNA molecule. At least 3 million CDR3-containing paired-end reads were obtained from each sample. First-strand cDNA synthesis was performed from all RNA using the Mint cDNA synthesis kit, with priming by a TRBC-specific oligonucleotide. After uracil-DNA glycosylase treatment, a first 18-cycle PCR used universal primers M1SS and BC2_uni_R on all cDNA. In the source study's methods: For normalization, 1 million high-quality reads, each with a distinct molecular identifier, were randomly selected from each sample. Instead of being binned into consensus sequences, reads that shared molecular identifiers were thrown out. MiTCR, with a Q25 quality threshold and the strictest error-elimination algorithm, was used for CDR3 identification, clonotype clustering and error correction. A nonparametric unseen species model with Euler transformation was used to estimate lower-bound total TCR beta diversity. The raw public data were reprocessed by TCRdb itself: fastp quality trimming at Q25, MiXCR clonotype calling, in-frame beta chains only. Under each unique CDR3 protein, matching rows form one entry showing the most common genes and DNA. In this record, the V and J calls reflect TCRdb's handling and not the investigators' own analysis. This sample gives 700,000 to 950,000 distinct CDR3 sequences in total; 55% to 70% of them show up just once. Around 20% of the sample comes from the top ten.

The 39 donors, aged 6 to 90 years, were systemically healthy Caucasian individuals from Russia. Ten milliliters of peripheral blood were drawn from each donor into EDTA-treated Vacutainer tubes. Ficoll-Paque density-gradient centrifugation was used to isolate PBMCs, with at least 6.5 million per sample. Total RNA, at least 6 micrograms per sample, was extracted from PBMCs with Trizol reagent. Naive CD45RAhigh/CD27high T cell percentages were measured by flow cytometry on a PBMC aliquot from every donor. Results the study describes overall, beyond this receptor: As age increased, observed TCR beta diversity per million T cells dropped in a roughly linear way, and a significant reduction was already evident by age 40. Compared with the aged group, the long-lived group had more naive CD4+ T cells, fewer expanded clones and increased TCR diversity, a pattern suggesting age selection. The CMV infection status of donors was not known, potentially confounding age-related changes in expanded clonotypes. Estimates of total diversity based on one million sequenced T cells were regarded as lower bounds and as underestimates. Bulk unsorted PBMC profiling prevented conclusive comparison of naive and antigen-experienced compartments. A strong correlation was found between observed TCR beta diversity and the percentage of naive T cells measured by flow cytometry.

From cysteine to phenylalanine, the CDR3 is 15 amino acids long. Left in the record is the CDR3 DNA by itself, 45 bases read in frame from the first base. The germline V gene encodes CDR1 MNHEY and CDR2 SVGAGI. The specimen sequenced was blood. The clonotype comes from a man aged 30-40 years in good health. The chain joins TRBV6-5 to TRBJ2-5, and 11 bases in between align with TRBD1. The J call may be in error: the DNA end matches TRBJ2-7 better. Here the CDR3 is given as CASRNLGQGVYEQYF. The bases are TGTGCCAGCAGAAACTTGGGACAGGGGGTATACGAGCAGTACTTC.